The 2 T cell receptor beta chains in this list originate from one sample, sequenced in a study of cytomegalovirus exposure and HLA in healthy donors. The PCR ran on 60 Vbeta and 13 Jbeta primers. Sequencing used immunoSEQ multiplex PCR; TCRdb keeps in-frame clones, though not all of them. This sample contains over 200,000 clones. The sequenced sample consisted of PBMCs. The receptors shown here come from a woman aged 25-40 years in good health and CMV-seropositive.

The DNA of the CDR3 is TGTGCCAGCAGCCAAGCCGGGACAGGGACCTACGAGCAGTACTTC. Encoded protein: CASSQAGTGTYEQYF. The genes are TRBV5-4 and TRBJ2-5, with 9 bases identical to TRBD1. Near its end, the DNA agrees better with TRBJ2-7, so the J call may be wrong. The CDR3 has 15 amino acids. Germline V gene lookup returns CDR1 SGHNT and CDR2 YYREEE (reference sequence).

The V and J genes are TRBV5-5 and TRBJ2-5; the match to TRBD1 covers 7 bases. CDR1 and CDR2 (germline): SGHKS, YYEKEE (reference sequence). The CDR3 covers 14 residues. Unmatched junction bases numbered 8, after V lost 4 bases and J lost 5 bases. The CDR3 bases are TGTGCCAGCAGCGGAAAAGGGGGCGATGAGACCCAGTACTTC. This sequence encodes CASSGKGGDETQYF. Using reference TRBV5-5 and TRBJ2-5 for the parts outside the CDR3, the full variable domain is DAGVTQSPTHLIKTRGQQVTLRCSPISGHKSVSWYQQVLGQGPQFIFQYYEKEERGRGNFPDRFSARQFPNYSSELNVNALLLGDSALYLCASSGKGGDETQYFGPGTRLLVL.